This T cell receptor beta chain emerged from a study of human T cells and chemical hapten exposure. Regarding the study as a whole: Counts of TCRs above 1 in 1000 frequency stayed unchanged with DPC sensitization.

Unseparated into fractions, whole blood served as the source from which total RNA was extracted. Library construction involved attaching unique molecular identifiers to individual cDNA molecules, which allowed quantitative, reproducible TCR counting. In the original workflow: TCRs per sample had a median of approximately 96,000 and ranged from about 23,224 to 690,600. TCRdb recomputed calls from the 5' RACE reads with MiXCR, one row per CDR3 protein. The V and J calls were not made by the authors but by TCRdb's processing. This sample has 80,000 or so distinct CDR3 sequences, with 15% to 20% found just once. Turning to this clonotype: Antigen unknown.

The clonotype was recovered from a female donor in good health.

CDR3 sequence: CASRISASTYNEQFF. In DNA form, the CDR3 reads TGTGCCAGCAGAATCTCAGCGTCCACCTACAATGAGCAGTTCTTC. The chain employs TRBV2 and TRBJ2-1, with D uncertain. CDR3 size: 15 residues. Germline V gene lookup returns CDR1 SNHLY and CDR2 FYNNEI. Trimming left V 6 bases short and J 2 bases short, with 14 bases between.